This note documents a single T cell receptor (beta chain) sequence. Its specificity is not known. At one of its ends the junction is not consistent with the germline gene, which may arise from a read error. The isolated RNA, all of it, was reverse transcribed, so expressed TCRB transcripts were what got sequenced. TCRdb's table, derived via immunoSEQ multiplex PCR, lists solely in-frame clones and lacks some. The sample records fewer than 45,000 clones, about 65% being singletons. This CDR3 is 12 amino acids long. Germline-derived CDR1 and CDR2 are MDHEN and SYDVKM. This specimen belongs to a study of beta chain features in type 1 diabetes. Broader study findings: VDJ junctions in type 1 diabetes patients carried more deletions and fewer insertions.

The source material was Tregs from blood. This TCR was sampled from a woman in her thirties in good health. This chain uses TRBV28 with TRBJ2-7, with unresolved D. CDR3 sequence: CASSINLYERYF. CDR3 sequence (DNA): TGTGCCAGCAGTATAAATTTATACGAGCGGTACTTC.